One sample yielded the 4 T cell receptor beta chains listed below, sequenced in a study of beta chain features in type 1 diabetes. All of the isolated RNA was reverse transcribed, so expressed TCRB transcripts were sequenced. Only in-frame clones appear in the TCRdb table, and some are missing; sequencing was by immunoSEQ multiplex PCR. The sample shows under 900,000 clones, roughly a sixth of them seen only once. Sequencing was done on a sample of naive CD4+ T cells from blood. These receptors were obtained from a woman aged 18-29 years in good health.

This clone was seen a handful of times. This sequence joins TRBV10-3 and TRBJ1-5, with 7 nucleotides matching TRBD1. Germline values: CDR1 ENHRY, CDR2 SYGVKD. The CDR3 is 17 amino acids. J lost 4 bases, V lost 5 bases, and 14 bases had no gene match. This CDR3 reads CAISSTNQGVRNQPQHF. The CDR3 region has the DNA TGTGCCATCAGTTCTACCAACCAGGGGGTGAGGAATCAGCCCCAGCATTTT.

The chain combines TRBV6-1 with TRBJ2-7; TRBD1 matches 7 bases. Germline CDR1 MNHNS, CDR2 SASEGT. V shed 6 bases and J 2 bases; nucleotides not matched to a gene: 4. This CDR3 is 13 amino acids long. The CDR3: CASRGDRAYEQYF. The CDR3 DNA is TGTGCCAGCAGGGGGGACAGAGCCTACGAGCAGTACTTC.

This clone has a handful of counts. The genes are TRBV7-9 and TRBJ1-1; 8 nucleotides align to TRBD1. Germline loops: CDR1 SEHNR, CDR2 FQNEAQ (reference sequence). V lost 4 bases and J lost 1; bases outside the gene matches: 2. This CDR3 has 14 amino acids. As DNA, the CDR3 is TGTGCCAGCAGCTCACAGGGGGGGAACACTGAAGCTTTCTTT. Its translation is CASSSQGGNTEAFF.

There are a few counts of this clone. This chain connects TRBV25-1 to TRBJ2-3; D is tentatively TRBD1 or TRBD2 (6 bases each). Germline V gene sequence: CDR1 MGHDK, CDR2 SYGVNS. The CDR3 is 15 residues long. V was shortened by 4 bases and J by 1 base, with 12 bases between the two germline ends. The CDR3 DNA follows: TGTGCCAGCAGTGGCCCTGGGGGGCGCACAGATACGCAGTATTTT. Translated: CASSGPGGRTDTQYF.